The text below deals with one T cell receptor (beta chain). This receptor's antigen is unknown. One base away there is no much larger clone; base qualities are not given. In the ViraFEST assay, PBMC were stimulated with viral peptide pools, and antigen-specific CD4+ T cell clonotypes were then identified by expansion using TCR sequencing. After approximately 11 days of culture, CD4+ T cells were isolated with the EasySep CD4+ T cell isolation kit. The absence of prior SARS-CoV-2 infection in healthy vaccine recipients was confirmed by negative nucleocapsid antibodies before and after vaccination. Some 2 million PBMC per well were cultured in IMDM with about 4.5% human AB serum, 10 IU/ml IL-2 and gentamicin, plus 10 ug/ml peptides. Half of the culture medium was replaced with fresh IL-2-containing medium on days 3 and 7. Each peptide stimulation condition was cultured in triplicate wells unless otherwise noted. PBMC were separated from whole blood using Ficoll-Paque Plus gradient centrifugation and were then either cryopreserved at -140C or used fresh. The overlapping peptide pools covered the spike proteins of SARS-CoV-2 as well as those of the common cold coronaviruses HCoV-NL63, HCoV-OC43 and HCoV-229E. The QIAamp micro DNA kit was used to extract genomic DNA from the cultured CD4+ T cells.

Receptor amplification or capture employed the immunoSEQ multiplex PCR assay. TCR beta CDR3 sequencing was performed on DNA from the cultured, isolated CD4+ T cells. The published analysis was carried out like this. Non-productive TCR sequences were discarded, and reads were trimmed to the CDR3 region, with only CDR3s of 7 or more amino acids retained. Antigen-specific clonotypes were identified using the MANAFEST web app by comparison of expansion in peptide wells against reference cultures. To be called positive, a clone needed expansion at FDR<0.05 compared with the reference and with all other wells, an odds ratio greater than 5, and a frequency greater than 0.1% in two replicate wells. Cross-reactive clonotypes were defined as significantly expanded in SARS-CoV-2 spike wells and in at least one common cold coronavirus spike condition. CDR3 similarity was assessed by Levenshtein distance using the stringdist R package, and unrooted trees were constructed with ape in R 3.6.1. In its TCRdb copy, this immuneACCESS table keeps in-frame sequences only and misses some clones. Where compared with another copy, unresolved V genes explain less than half of these, and the others have no known cause. The D gene and trimming were derived from the DNA, and the V and J assignments and clone size from that table. This sample holds about 27,000 clones; around 75% were observed only once. The ten largest clonotypes hold 20% to 25% of the sample.

From a lookup of the germline V gene (reference sequence), CDR1 and CDR2 are MNHEY and SMNVEV. The CDR3, from cysteine to phenylalanine, totals 15 residues. The DNA shown is the 45-base CDR3, in frame from base 1. V is reduced by 6 bases and J by 1 base, leaving a spacing of 12 bases between them. The source of the sample is a study of vaccination effects on CD4 cells after COVID-19 (dated by TCRdb to the early 2020s). About the full investigation: Participants received two doses of either the BNT162b2 or the mRNA-1273 mRNA SARS-CoV-2 vaccine. In both COVID-19 convalescent patients and infection-naive vaccine recipients, the study compared SARS-CoV-2 spike-specific CD4+ TCR repertoires from before mRNA vaccination with those from after it. Altogether, some 11 COVID-19 convalescent patients and a few SARS-CoV-2-naive healthy vaccine recipients made up the full study. Cultures from other donors in the study were sequenced using the Oncomine TCR Beta short-read assay on an Illumina iSeq 100. Overall study outcomes, separate from this receptor: Only a small number of convalescent patients were included, and no early post-infection timepoints were available, which limited the study. At late post-vaccination timepoints, both infection-induced and vaccine-induced clones showed marked clonal contraction, consistent with waning T cell responses. Among healthy vaccine recipients, nearly all vaccine-induced clones were SARS-CoV-2 mono-reactive, and only 1 of 255 was cross-reactive with common cold coronaviruses.

Rearrangement joined TRBV27 to TRBJ2-2, with the D gene uncertain. The clonotype originates from a human donor who received a COVID-19 vaccine. The starting material was CD4+ T cells from PBMCs cultured with HCoV-NL63 spike peptides, obtained before COVID-19 vaccination. The meaning of the sample's cell subset or site label: HCoV-NL63 spike overlapping peptide pool stimulation. DNA sequence: TGTGCCAGCAGAAATTTTATCAGGAACACCGGGGAGCTGTTTTTT. Its translation reads: CASRNFIRNTGELFF.